These 18 T cell receptor beta chains came from one sample sequenced in a study of T cell responses to AZD1222 COVID-19 vaccine. Clones were sequenced by immunoSEQ multiplex PCR, and TCRdb holds only the in-frame ones, with some missing. The table lists 100,000 to 150,000 clones, 80% to 90% of them singletons. Sequencing used peripheral blood, obtained on day 0 of AZD1222 vaccination. All receptors derive from an adult in good health.

The gene calls are TRBV5-6 and TRBJ1-2, with D tentatively TRBD1 (6 bases). Germline CDR1 and CDR2: SGHDT and YYEEEE. This CDR3 spans 15 amino acids. V lost 4 bases to trimming and J lost 3 bases, with 16 bases between them. The CDR3 DNA follows: TGTGCCAGCAGCCCGGTCCCGGACAGCTACTATGGCTACACCTTC. This encodes CASSPVPDSYYGYTF.

The rearrangement uses TRBV7-2 and TRBJ2-2; D might be TRBD1 or TRBD2, each matching 6 bases. The V gene lost 10 bases and the J gene lost 6 bases, with 15 bases spanning the gap. This CDR3 has 13 residues. The germline V gene has CDR1 SGHTA and CDR2 FQGNSA. The CDR3 reads CANPPGAAGELFF. The DNA for the CDR3 is TGTGCCAATCCCCCGGGGGCGGCCGGGGAGCTGTTTTTT.

In its sample, this clone was seen a few times. At one end, the junction sequence differs from germline, possibly due to a read error. The chain carries TRBV19 and TRBJ2-7, with TRBD2 matching 14 bases. CDR3 length: 18 residues. The V gene's germline CDR1 is LNHDA and CDR2 SQIVND (reference sequence). CDR3 residues: CASSIGLAGGSLSDEQYF. As DNA, the CDR3 is TGTGCCAGTAGTATAGGACTAGCGGGAGGGTCCCTCTCCGACGAGCAGTACTTC.

This sequence joins TRBV12-3 or TRBV12-4 and TRBJ1-4; D call uncertain. The CDR3 consists of 13 residues. V was clipped by 1 base and J by 7 bases, with 7 bases between them. DNA for the CDR3: TGTGCCAGCAGTTTAGGGTTTACTGAAAAACTGTTTTTT. It is translated as CASSLGFTEKLFF.

The J gene is TRBJ2-2, the V gene TRBV6-6; D is perhaps TRBD1 or TRBD2 (5 bases each). V was trimmed by 5 bases and J by 1 base, leaving 17 bases between them. The length of the CDR3 is 17 residues. Germline CDR1 MNHNY, CDR2 SVGAGI (reference sequence). CDR3 sequence (DNA): TGTGCCAGCAGTCCACACCGGGGCTTAAAGAACACCGGGGAGCTGTTTTTT. Translation gives CASSPHRGLKNTGELFF.

This clone was recorded a few times. V gene TRBV30 combines with J gene TRBJ1-2, with D unclear. Germline V gene data show CDR1 as GTSNPN and CDR2 as SVGIG (reference sequence). This CDR3 has 13 amino acids. V was cut by 0 bases and J by 4 bases, with 9 bases left in between. CDR3 DNA: TGTGCCTGGAGTGTAATTGGCAGCTATGGCTACACCTTC. Its protein is CAWSVIGSYGYTF. The whole variable domain, remainder taken from reference TRBV30 and TRBJ1-2, is SQTIHQWPATLVQPVGSPLSLECTVEGTSNPNLYWYRQAAGRGLQLLFYSVGIGQISSEVPQNLSASRPQDRQFILSSKKLLLSDSGFYLCAWSVIGSYGYTFGSGTRLTVV.

In its sample, this clone was seen a few times. V usage is TRBV4-1 and J usage is TRBJ1-5, with a possible D match to TRBD1 (5 bases). From germline, CDR1 is MGHRA and CDR2 YSYEKL. The ends were cut back, 4 bases at V and 1 base at J, with 8 bases in the middle. CDR3 length equals 14 residues. This CDR3 reads CASSLGQSNQPQHF. In nucleotides, the CDR3 is TGCGCCAGCAGCCTAGGACAAAGCAATCAGCCCCAGCATTTT.

V and J are TRBV9 and TRBJ1-1, with TRBD1 identical over 7 bases. CDR3 size: 15 residues. CDR1 and CDR2 (germline): SGDLS, YYNGEE. V was clipped by 4 bases and J by 1 base; unmatched bases: 7. The CDR3 DNA sequence: TGTGCCAGCAGCCCAGGACAGGTTAGGAACACTGAAGCTTTCTTT. This codes for CASSPGQVRNTEAFF.

The V call is TRBV5-4, the J call TRBJ2-3, with 12 positions matching TRBD2. Germline V CDR1 and CDR2: SGHNT, YYREEE (reference sequence). The CDR3 has 17 amino acids. J was trimmed by 2 bases and V by 6 bases; bases with no gene match: 10. Here the CDR3 reads CASMRTLAGGLTDTQYF. The CDR3 bases are TGTGCCAGCATGAGGACTCTAGCGGGAGGGCTCACAGATACGCAGTATTTT.

The table lists this clone with a few counts. The V gene is TRBV9, the J gene TRBJ2-2; tentatively, D is TRBD2 (7 bases). This CDR3 region has 17 residues. Germline CDR1 SGDLS, CDR2 YYNGEE. V was shortened by 0 bases and J by 4 bases, with 16 bases between the two germline ends. The chain's CDR3 is CASSVEGAGAITGELFF. The CDR3 DNA sequence: TGTGCCAGCAGCGTAGAGGGTGCGGGGGCTATCACCGGGGAGCTGTTTTTT.

The chain carries TRBV12-5 and TRBJ1-5, with 8 bases aligning to TRBD1. Losses at the gene ends were 6 bases for V and 5 bases for J; bases not matched to a gene: 9. The V gene's germline CDR1 is LGHNT and CDR2 FRNRAP. The CDR3 runs 15 residues. The CDR3 reads CASGRDRLGDQPQHF. Written as DNA, the CDR3 is TGTGCTAGTGGCCGGGACAGGTTAGGCGATCAGCCCCAGCATTTT.

This chain joins TRBV19 and TRBJ1-1, with no clear D. Trimming removed 11 bases at V and 1 base at J, with 11 bases between. The CDR3 has 12 residues. Germline assignment: CDR1 LNHDA and CDR2 SQIVND (reference sequence). The CDR3 DNA is TGTGCCGAGCAGACGGGGAACACTGAAGCTTTCTTT. Protein product: CAEQTGNTEAFF.

The rearrangement joins TRBV19 to TRBJ1-3, with D perhaps matching TRBD1 (6 bases). The V and J ends lost 4 bases and 0 bases respectively, with 16 bases between them. From germline, CDR1 is LNHDA and CDR2 SQIVND (reference sequence). CDR3 length: 17 residues. The CDR3 is CASSSPRGPSSGNTIYF. CDR3 in DNA: TGTGCCAGTAGTAGTCCCAGGGGACCAAGCTCTGGAAACACCATATATTTT.

The chain combines TRBV15 with TRBJ2-2, with TRBD2 identical over 11 bases. Losses at the gene ends were 3 bases for V and 0 bases for J; bases not matched to a gene: 9. The CDR3 length is 19 residues. CDR1 and CDR2 from the germline V gene are LNHNV and YYDKDF (reference sequence). As DNA, the CDR3 is TGTGCCACCAGCAGGACAGTCGTGACTAGCGGGGCGAACACCGGGGAGCTGTTTTTT. Its translation: CATSRTVVTSGANTGELFF.

The V and J genes are TRBV7-9 and TRBJ2-5, with D possibly being TRBD1 or TRBD2 (5 bases each). The V gene lost 5 bases and the J gene lost 3 bases, with 16 bases spanning the gap. The germline CDR1 and CDR2 sequences are SEHNR and FQNEAQ (reference sequence). The CDR3 spans 15 residues. CDR3 nucleotides: TGTGCCAGCAGCCCAGGGACGTTTCCTGAAGAGACCCAGTACTTC. This codes for CASSPGTFPEETQYF.

This chain joins TRBV5-1 and TRBJ2-5; TRBD2 matches 7 bases. V was pared by 4 bases and J by 4 bases, with 7 bases of the junction left unmatched. Germline assignment: CDR1 SGHRS and CDR2 YFSETQ. The CDR3 length is 14 residues. DNA for the CDR3: TGCGCCAGCAGCCAGACGGGGAGGGTAGAGACCCAGTACTTC. Translating it yields CASSQTGRVETQYF.

The chain is built from TRBV27 and TRBJ2-2; D call uncertain. The V end lost 7 bases, the J end lost 3 bases, and 12 bases lay between the germline ends. Germline lookup yields CDR1 MNHEY and CDR2 SMNVEV (reference sequence). The CDR3 totals 14 residues. CDR3: CASTNRSDTGELFF. The CDR3 DNA follows: TGTGCCAGCACTAATCGGTCCGACACCGGGGAGCTGTTTTTT.

The chain is built from TRBV7-3 and TRBJ1-4; TRBD1 agrees at 7 bases. The junction had 9 bases not matched to a gene; V was cut back by 4 bases and J by 7 bases. This CDR3 is built from 15 residues. CDR1 and CDR2 from the germline V gene are SGHTA and FQGTGA. The CDR3 coding sequence is TGTGCCAGCAGCTCAACAGGGGCTCGGGGTGAAAAACTGTTTTTT. It codes for CASSSTGARGEKLFF.